Included here is one TCR beta chain sequence, with context. Its antigen is still unknown. The data were obtained in a study of long-term antiretroviral therapy in people with HIV. General study results and limits: Blood in the study was drawn between the mid-2000s and the late 2010s, possibly under older ART regimens, which may be less effective than current ones. Clonal expansions arising prior to ART prevailed in the repertoire at every time point.

The J segment lost 1 base and the V segment lost 5 bases, leaving 8 bases of the junction unmatched. CDR1 and CDR2 (germline): LNHDA, SQIVND (reference sequence). The CDR3 has 15 residues. Version v3.0 of the immunoSEQ assay was performed at survey level. Sequencing was performed with immunoSEQ multiplex PCR; in TCRdb, only in-frame clones are kept and a portion is missing. The data show under 20,000 clones, around nine tenths seen once. This chain uses TRBV19 with TRBJ2-7, with 7 bases fitting TRBD2. Specimen: unsorted PBMCs, collected 0.5 years after starting antiretroviral therapy. The sequence was collected from a man in his forties with HIV. The CDR3 DNA is TGTGCCAGTAGTTTGGTTGCGGGAGCGTCCTACGAGCAGTACTTC. This sequence encodes CASSLVAGASYEQYF.